What follows are 10 T cell receptor beta chains derived from one specimen sequenced in a study of breast tumors, draining lymph nodes, adjacent tissues. The lymph nodes were axillary draining lymph nodes from breast cancer patients. TCRdb ran MiXCR on the multiplex PCR reads and lists one entry per CDR3 protein. The repertoire holds 290,000 or so distinct CDR3 sequences, with more than 30% as singletons. The specimen sequenced was axillary lymph node tissue. The receptors come from a female donor with breast cancer. Some clones in this sample may be carry-over from other donors' samples.

This clonotype was counted ten times or more. The chain carries TRBV20-1 and TRBJ1-2; TRBD1 matches at 10 bases. The CDR3 length is 13 residues. Unmatched junction bases numbered 6, after V lost 3 bases and J lost 8 bases. Germline-derived CDR1 and CDR2 are DFQATT and SNEGSKA (reference sequence). Written as DNA, the CDR3 is TGCAGTGCTAGGGACAGGGGGGTGCGAGGCTACACCTTC. It is translated as CSARDRGVRGYTF.

Many counts were recorded for this clonotype. V and J are TRBV6-1 and TRBJ1-5; D is unresolved. Germline CDR1 and CDR2: MNHNS and SASEGT. CDR3 length equals 14 residues. With 1 base removed from V and 3 bases from J, the gap between germline ends came to 7 bases. The CDR3 DNA reads TGTGCCAGCAGTGAAGTTGCATTCAATCAGCCCCAGCATTTT. Its translation: CASSEVAFNQPQHF.

As concerns this clonotype: This may stem from a read error, because a much larger clone lies one nucleotide away. The chain couples TRBV20-1 to TRBJ1-5; the D is unclear. The CDR3 sequence is 15 residues long. V gave up 0 bases and J gave up 7 bases, with 16 bases separating them. CDR1 DFQATT and CDR2 SNEGSKA come from the germline V gene (reference sequence). This CDR3 is CSARDRAGRAQPQHF. The DNA of the CDR3 is TGCAGTGCTAGAGATCGGGCAGGACGGGCACAGCCCCAGCATTTT.

The V call is TRBV6-2 or TRBV6-3, the J call TRBJ2-5; D possibly corresponds to TRBD1 (5 bases). V was trimmed by 6 bases and J by 2 bases, leaving 16 bases between them. The CDR3 is 15 amino acids. The germline V gene has CDR1 MNHEY and CDR2 SVGEGT. CDR3 nucleotides: TGTGCCAGCAGGCGGACAAGGACGCTGCAAGAGACCCAGTACTTC. Protein sequence: CASRRTRTLQETQYF.

This clonotype was recorded at least ten times. V gene TRBV10-1 combines with J gene TRBJ2-1; D is unclear. The CDR3 is made up of 16 amino acids. V was trimmed by 3 bases and J by 0 bases, leaving 12 bases between them. CDR1 and CDR2 (germline): WNHNN, SYGVQD (reference sequence). The CDR3 is CASSDSTPSSYNEQFF. In nucleotides, the CDR3 is TGCGCCAGCAGTGATTCAACTCCCAGCTCCTACAATGAGCAGTTCTTC.

This chain uses TRBV7-9 with TRBJ2-3; 8 bases fit TRBD1. The CDR3 sequence is 15 residues long. The V gene's germline CDR1 is SEHNR and CDR2 FQNEAQ (reference sequence). The V and J ends lost 5 bases and 4 bases, in that order; junction bases with no gene match: 8. The CDR3 bases are TGTGCCAGCAGCGATACGGACAGGGCCGCAGATACGCAGTATTTT. Amino acids: CASSDTDRAADTQYF.

As concerns this clonotype: A single base separates this from a much larger clone, so it may be a read error. V and J are TRBV20-1 and TRBJ2-1; 8 bases line up with TRBD1. The CDR3 has 15 amino acids. CDR1 is DFQATT and CDR2 is SNEGSKA in the germline V gene (reference sequence). V shed 5 bases and J 4 bases; nucleotides not matched to a gene: 10. As DNA, the CDR3 is TGCAGTGCTCGCCGGGACAGGTCGAGTTACAATGAGCAGTTCTTC. Its translation is CSARRDRSSYNEQFF.

This clonotype was observed at least ten times. This chain joins TRBV12-3 or TRBV12-4 and TRBJ2-3; D possibly matches TRBD1 or TRBD2 (6 bases each). The CDR3 contains 13 residues. V dropped 3 bases and J dropped 4 bases, with 8 bases sitting between them. CDR3 sequence: CASSLEGADTQYF. The DNA for the CDR3 is TGTGCCAGCAGTTTGGAGGGGGCAGATACGCAGTATTTT.

The chain joins TRBV28 to TRBJ1-2; D call uncertain. Germline V gene sequence: CDR1 MDHEN, CDR2 SYDVKM. V lost 6 bases, J lost 2 bases, and 19 bases lay in between. The CDR3 is 16 amino acids. The chain's CDR3 is CASSPFQKTKNYGYTF. The CDR3, as DNA: TGTGCCAGCAGCCCATTTCAGAAGACTAAGAACTATGGCTACACCTTC.

This clonotype was seen repeatedly, ten times or more. J is TRBJ1-2 and V is TRBV10-3; weak D call: TRBD1 (6 bases). The length of the CDR3 is 15 residues. Trimming stripped 0 bases from V and 5 bases from J, with 13 bases between. In germline, CDR1 is ENHRY, CDR2 SYGVKD. DNA of the CDR3: TGTGCCATCAGTGAGTCAGGGGGTGCACAGTATGGCTACACCTTC. Translated, it gives CAISESGGAQYGYTF.